The subject of this entry is one TCR beta chain. No antigen is known for it. This sample was included in a study of T cell responses to AZD1222 COVID-19 vaccine. Study-wide results and limits: Spike-specific TCR breadth rose after two AZD1222 doses, and depth rose as well. Dominant at 160-218 and 743-854, vaccine-associated CD4 TCRs also spanned spike. Nearly half of the spike-specific TCRs reportedly recognize variant regions that carry no mutations.

Pooling covered second doses at about 4 or about 12 weeks. The V and J ends lost 3 bases and 2 bases respectively, with 8 bases between them. Germline V gene lookup returns CDR1 MNHEY and CDR2 SVGEGT. The length of the CDR3 is 13 residues. Profiled with immunoSEQ multiplex PCR; TCRdb holds only in-frame clones, not every one. The data contain 120,000 or so clones, 80% to 90% of them singletons. The V and J genes are TRBV6-2 or TRBV6-3 and TRBJ2-7; D not certain. This TCR was sampled from an adult who received the AZD1222 COVID-19 vaccine. Material: peripheral blood, obtained 28 days after the second AZD1222 dose. Here the CDR3 DNA reads TGTGCCAGCAGTTATAGAGAGGCCTACGAGCAGTACTTC. This gives the protein CASSYREAYEQYF.